This T cell receptor (beta chain) originates from a study of shared clonotypes between healthy human individuals. Those who donated were healthy HIV-negative adults, with no recent acute infections or vaccinations reported. From CD4+ cells came CD45RA+ naive and CD45RA-negative memory subsets. Germline lookup yields CDR1 MNHEY and CDR2 SMNVEV (reference sequence). The CDR3 contains 16 residues. With 4 bases clipped from V and 3 bases from J, the junction kept 9 bases outside the gene matches. Here immunoSEQ multiplex PCR was the method, and the copy in TCRdb shows in-frame clones only, minus some. This table has 2 million to 2.5 million clones, nearly 97% appearing once. The study, taken as a whole, reports: Among non-shared clonotypes, generation probabilities were lower than among those shared by all four donors. About 5% was the fraction of naive CD4 clonotypes found shared across a few donors.

About this clone: Its specificity is not known.

This sequence was found in a man aged 18 to 35 in good health. The sequenced sample consisted of naive CD4+ T cells sorted from blood. Subset meaning: CD45RA+ positively selected. The chain links TRBV27 to TRBJ2-1; 7 bases are shared with TRBD2. The CDR3 DNA is TGTGCCAGCAGTTCTGCGAGGGAGGGGAGCTACAATGAGCAGTTCTTC. Protein product: CASSSAREGSYNEQFF.